Listed here are 27 T cell receptor beta chains from one sample, sequenced in a study of identical twins. In TCRdb, the 5' RACE reads were re-called with MiXCR into one record per CDR3 protein. The sample contains 1.5 million to 2 million distinct CDR3 sequences, more than 30% of which appear only once. Sequencing was performed on cord blood. The receptors were gathered from a newborn girl in good health.

This clonotype was recorded only once. A read error may account for a junction end that differs from germline. The chain couples TRBV12-3 or TRBV12-4 to TRBJ1-6, with D perhaps TRBD1 (6 bases). CDR3 length equals 15 residues. CDR3 in amino acids: CASSLVGAYNSPPHF. The CDR3, as DNA: TGTGCCAGCAGTTTGGTGGGGGCTTATAATTCACCCCCCCACTTT.

V usage is TRBV9 and J usage is TRBJ1-6; D is perhaps TRBD1 (5 bases). Germline V lookup: CDR1 SGDLS, CDR2 YYNGEE. There are 14 residues in the CDR3. Trimming removed 0 bases at V and 7 bases at J, with 8 bases between. CDR3: CASSVAWTNSPLHF. Here the CDR3 DNA reads TGTGCCAGCAGCGTAGCTTGGACAAATTCACCCCTCCACTTT. The entire variable domain, with the rest obtained from reference TRBV9 and TRBJ1-6, is as follows: DSGVTQTPKHLITATGQRVTLRCSPRSGDLSVYWYQQSLDQGLQFLIQYYNGEERAKGNILERFSAQQFPDLHSELNLSSLELGDSALYFCASSVAWTNSPLHFGNGTRLTVT.

Notes on this clonotype: This could be a read error, since a much larger clone is one nucleotide away. The chain recombines TRBV11-3 with TRBJ2-1; D uncertain. This CDR3 has 16 residues. Trimming removed 0 bases at V and 0 bases at J, with 9 bases between. Germline-derived CDR1 and CDR2 are SGHNT and YENEEA. CDR3 bases: TGTGCCAGCAGCTTAGAGGGCCCGAGCTCCTACAATGAGCAGTTCTTC. It is translated as CASSLEGPSSYNEQFF.

The chain carries TRBV5-1 and TRBJ2-1, with D unresolved. This CDR3 comprises 16 residues. Germline CDR1 and CDR2: SGHRS and YFSETQ. V lost 0 bases to trimming and J lost 7 bases, with 17 bases between them. The CDR3 region is CASSLGGSSRGNEQFF. Written as DNA, the CDR3 is TGCGCCAGCAGCTTGGGGGGTTCGAGCCGTGGAAATGAGCAGTTCTTC.

A remark on this clonotype: One junction end disagrees with the germline gene, perhaps due to a read error. The chain recombines TRBV6-5 with TRBJ2-7; no clear D gene. The CDR3 covers 15 residues. The germline gives CDR1 MNHEY, CDR2 SVGAGI. The CDR3 sequence is CASKARVTDTYEQYF. DNA of the CDR3: TGTGCCAGCAAGGCGCGAGTCACAGATACCTACGAGCAGTATTTC.

This clonotype has just a few counts. The chain employs TRBV12-3 or TRBV12-4 and TRBJ2-5, with 10 bases lining up with TRBD1. This CDR3 comprises 16 residues. The V and J ends lost 5 bases and 7 bases, in that order; junction bases with no gene match: 13. The CDR3 DNA is TGTGCCAGCAGTCCAAACCGGGACAGGGGCAAGGGGACCCAGTACTTC. Its translation: CASSPNRDRGKGTQYF.

The chain has TRBV6-5 and TRBJ1-1; a possible D gene is TRBD1 (5 bases). The CDR3 totals 14 residues. Between the trimmed V and J ends, which lost 2 bases and 1 base, there was a span of 8 bases. Per the germline V gene, CDR1 is MNHEY and CDR2 is SVGAGI. CDR3 residues: CASSYGAENTEAFF. CDR3 DNA sequence: TGTGCCAGCAGTTACGGGGCGGAGAACACTGAAGCTTTCTTT.

This clonotype was detected a few times. The chain has TRBV20-1 and TRBJ2-7; TRBD1 aligns across 8 bases. Germline V CDR1 and CDR2: DFQATT, SNEGSKA (reference sequence). The CDR3 runs 15 residues. The trim removed 3 bases at V and 6 bases at J, leaving 13 bases unmatched. The CDR3 DNA reads TGCAGTGCTAGGGGGACAGGCCTATCCCTTGGCGAGCAGTACTTC. It codes for CSARGTGLSLGEQYF.

This clonotype was counted at least ten times. V is TRBV3-1 and J is TRBJ2-3; the D is unclear. The V end lost 0 bases, the J end lost 3 bases, and 16 bases lay between the germline ends. Germline CDR1 reads LGHDT; CDR2 reads YNNKEL (reference sequence). The CDR3 extends over 17 amino acids. CDR3 nucleotides: TGTGCCAGCAGCCAAGATCTGGAGACACGAGGAACAGATACGCAGTATTTT. As protein: CASSQDLETRGTDTQYF.

In this sample, this clonotype turned up a few times. The genes are TRBV20-1 and TRBJ2-1, with a tentative D call TRBD1 (6 bases). Trimming shortened V by 3 bases and J by 7 bases, and 16 bases separated the two germline ends. There are 14 residues in the CDR3. Germline values: CDR1 DFQATT, CDR2 SNEGSKA (reference sequence). Here the CDR3 reads CSASISRGRNEQFF. Here the CDR3 DNA reads TGCAGTGCTAGTATTTCCAGGGGAAGGAATGAGCAGTTCTTC.

This chain links TRBV7-9 with TRBJ1-4; possibly TRBD1 for D (5 bases). From germline, CDR1 is SEHNR and CDR2 FQNEAQ (reference sequence). The V gene lost 0 bases and the J gene lost 6 bases, with 11 bases spanning the gap. This CDR3 has 15 residues. CDR3 nucleotides: TGTGCCAGCAGCTTAGCGCGGGTAGGGGATGAAAAACTGTTTTTT. Translating gives CASSLARVGDEKLFF. The complete variable domain, with remaining parts taken from reference TRBV7-9 and TRBJ1-4, reads DTGVSQNPRHKITKRGQNVTFRCDPISEHNRLYWYRQTLGQGPEFLTYFQNEAQLEKSRLLSDRFSAERPKGSFSTLEIQRTEQGDSAMYLCASSLARVGDEKLFFGSGTQLSVL.

There are a few counts of this clonotype. The J gene is TRBJ1-4, the V gene TRBV27, with a possible D match to TRBD1 (6 bases). Germline V CDR1 and CDR2: MNHEY, SMNVEV (reference sequence). The CDR3 contains 15 residues. V dropped 1 base and J dropped 4 bases, with 10 bases sitting between them. As DNA, the CDR3 is TGTGCCAGCAGTTTATGGGGGGCCGGTAATGAAAAACTGTTTTTT. This codes for CASSLWGAGNEKLFF.

The CDR3 bases are TGCAGTGCTAGAGGCCCCAGTGAGCAGTTCTTC. Residues: CSARGPSEQFF. The genes are TRBV20-1 and TRBJ2-1, with no clear D. The CDR3 runs to 11 residues. The V and J ends lost 1 base and 9 bases respectively, with 7 bases between them. Germline assignment: CDR1 DFQATT and CDR2 SNEGSKA (reference sequence).

As to this clonotype: The junction departs from the called germline gene at one end, perhaps through a read error. This sequence joins TRBV6-1 and TRBJ1-4; D not resolved. The CDR3 consists of 13 residues. In germline, CDR1 is MNHNS, CDR2 SASEGT. The CDR3 bases are TGTGCCTGCAGTGAACAGCTTAATGAAAAACTGTTTTTT. This gives the protein CACSEQLNEKLFF.

The V and J genes are TRBV10-3 and TRBJ1-2; TRBD1 is a possible D gene (6 bases). The CDR3 sequence is 17 residues long. The V end was cut by 0 bases, the J end by 2 bases, with 16 bases between. Germline V gives CDR1 ENHRY, CDR2 SYGVKD. The CDR3 spells CAISESIGGRPNYGYTF. The CDR3 coding sequence is TGTGCCATCAGTGAGTCGATAGGGGGGCGCCCCAACTATGGCTACACCTTC.

The rearrangement uses TRBV11-2 and TRBJ2-3; 9 nucleotides match TRBD2. The CDR3 is 16 amino acids. V was clipped by 5 bases and J by 3 bases; unmatched bases: 9. In germline, CDR1 is SGHAT, CDR2 FQNNGV. DNA for the CDR3: TGTGCCAGCAGCCCCTCCCGGAGCGGGGGGACAGATACGCAGTATTTT. Its translation is CASSPSRSGGTDTQYF.

In this sample, this clonotype turned up many times. The rearrangement links TRBV3-1 to TRBJ1-2; D perhaps matches TRBD1 (6 bases). CDR1 and CDR2 from the germline V gene are LGHDT and YNNKEL (reference sequence). Trimming removed 0 bases from V and 4 bases from J, with 9 bases in between. CDR3 length: 14 residues. As DNA, the CDR3 is TGTGCCAGCAGCCAAGATTTGACAGGCTATGGCTACACCTTC. Its protein is CASSQDLTGYGYTF.

The gene calls are TRBV28 and TRBJ2-3; 9 bases map to TRBD1. CDR1 is MDHEN, CDR2 SYDVKM, per germline. The length of the CDR3 is 15 residues. V gave up 6 bases and J gave up 2 bases; unmatched junction bases: 6. The CDR3 sequence: CASRTGGAPTDTQYF. DNA for the CDR3: TGTGCCAGCAGAACAGGGGGCGCCCCCACAGATACGCAGTATTTT.

J is TRBJ2-5 and V is TRBV6-4, with D possibly TRBD2 on 5 matching bases. The CDR3 is 16 amino acids. Per the germline V gene, CDR1 is MRHNA and CDR2 is SNTAGT. The ends were cut back, 2 bases at V and 6 bases at J, with 19 bases in the middle. The CDR3 protein is CASSDIDYPPTKTQYF. The CDR3, as DNA: TGTGCCAGCAGTGACATCGACTACCCACCCACAAAGACCCAGTACTTC.

This chain links TRBV6-2 or TRBV6-3 with TRBJ2-6, with D perhaps assigned TRBD1 or TRBD2 (5 bases each). Germline V lookup: CDR1 MNHEY, CDR2 SVGEGT. The CDR3 contains 16 residues. V lost 4 bases, J lost 1 base, and 11 bases lay in between. Here the CDR3 DNA reads TGTGCCAGCAGTTGGGACCAGGTGTCTGGGGCCAACGTCCTGACTTTC. This sequence encodes CASSWDQVSGANVLTF.

Many counts were recorded for this clonotype. The V and J genes are TRBV12-3 or TRBV12-4 and TRBJ2-1; weak D call: TRBD1 (5 bases). V was cut by 8 bases and J by 0 bases, with 11 bases left in between. The CDR3 loop spans 14 amino acids. The CDR3 coding sequence is TGTGCCAGCTCACGACAGAGCTCCTACAATGAGCAGTTCTTC. This sequence encodes CASSRQSSYNEQFF.

V gene TRBV20-1 combines with J gene TRBJ1-1; D unclear. With 1 base removed from V and 0 bases from J, the gap between germline ends came to 12 bases. This CDR3 is built from 15 residues. Germline V gene data show CDR1 as DFQATT and CDR2 as SNEGSKA (reference sequence). In nucleotides, the CDR3 is TGCAGTGCTAGAGGAGGACCGGGGTTGAACACTGAAGCTTTCTTT. Its translation: CSARGGPGLNTEAFF.

In its sample, this clonotype was seen a few times. J is TRBJ2-3 and V is TRBV20-1, with 14 bases identical to TRBD2. Germline V CDR1 and CDR2: DFQATT, SNEGSKA (reference sequence). V gave up 6 bases and J gave up 12 bases; unmatched junction bases: 8. The CDR3 is 13 residues long. CDR3 nucleotides: TGCAGTGCCCGGGGACTAGCGGGAGTCATTCAGTATTTT. It yields the protein CSARGLAGVIQYF.

Here the CDR3 DNA reads TGTGCCAGCACCATTAGGGAGCCGGGACAGGGAGCAGAGACCCAGTACTTC. It codes for CASTIREPGQGAETQYF. The gene calls are TRBV5-4 and TRBJ2-5; 9 bases map to TRBD1. The trim removed 6 bases at V and 4 bases at J, leaving 16 bases unmatched. This CDR3 is 17 amino acids long. The germline gives CDR1 SGHNT, CDR2 YYREEE (reference sequence).

The chain employs TRBV25-1 and TRBJ2-7, with D perhaps matching TRBD2 (6 bases). From germline, CDR1 is MGHDK and CDR2 SYGVNS. Trimming left V 3 bases short and J 4 bases short, with 13 bases between. This CDR3 comprises 14 residues. CDR3 nucleotides: TGTGCCAGCAGTGATAAGGACCGGGGGTACGAGCAGTACTTC. As protein: CASSDKDRGYEQYF.

The J gene is TRBJ2-7, the V gene TRBV5-1, with D possibly called TRBD1 or TRBD2 (5 bases each). V gave up 2 bases and J gave up 7 bases, with 22 bases separating them. CDR3 length equals 16 residues. Germline V gives CDR1 SGHRS, CDR2 YFSETQ. The CDR3 bases are TGCGCCAGCAGCTTCGGGGCAGGCTCTTCCTACAATGAGCAGTACTTC. Protein sequence: CASSFGAGSSYNEQYF.

V usage is TRBV19 and J usage is TRBJ1-2, with a weak D call TRBD1 (5 bases). CDR1 is LNHDA and CDR2 is SQIVND in the germline V gene (reference sequence). Between the trimmed V and J ends, which lost 3 bases and 0 bases, there was a span of 17 bases. CDR3 length equals 17 residues. CDR3 protein: CASSIGRGTDPNYGYTF. The DNA of the CDR3 is TGTGCCAGTAGTATTGGTCGGGGGACCGACCCTAACTATGGCTACACCTTC.